Shown below are 32 T cell receptor beta chains from a single sample sequenced in a study of blood T cells in healthy people across ages. A sample-barcoded 5' primer and a J-beta primer mix were used in a second PCR of roughly 6 to 11 cycles. In TCRdb, the 5' RACE reads were re-called with MiXCR into one record per CDR3 protein. The sample has some 1.1 million distinct CDR3 sequences; about two fifths are singletons. Sequencing input: blood. The receptor set was obtained from a man aged 18 to 29 in good health.

V usage is TRBV4-3 and J usage is TRBJ2-5; D may be TRBD2 (5 bases). Germline V gene data show CDR1 as LGHNA and CDR2 as YSLEER. Trimming cost V 0 bases and J 11 bases, with 16 bases left between them. The CDR3 runs to 14 residues. CDR3 amino acids: CASSQDGPDGEQYF. CDR3 nucleotide sequence: TGCGCCAGCAGCCAAGATGGCCCGGATGGGGAGCAGTACTTC.

On this clonotype: A junction boundary mismatches the germline segment, possibly from a read error. V and J are TRBV29-1 and TRBJ2-6; no clear D gene. CDR3 size: 13 residues. Germline V CDR1 and CDR2: SQVTM, ANQGSEA. DNA for the CDR3: TGCAACGTTGTTCCCCCTGGGGCCAACGTCCTGACTTTC. Its protein is CNVVPPGANVLTF.

The genes are TRBV29-1 and TRBJ2-1; perhaps TRBD2 as D (6 bases). Trimming took 7 bases from V and 7 from J, leaving 20 bases between them. The germline V gene encodes CDR1 SQVTM and CDR2 ANQGSEA. This CDR3 region has 14 residues. The CDR3 protein is CSAPRGAGMNEQFF. The CDR3 DNA is TGCAGCGCCCCTCGCGGGGCCGGGATGAATGAGCAGTTCTTC.

The V gene is TRBV3-1, the J gene TRBJ2-3, with 8 nucleotides matching TRBD1. The V segment lost 0 bases and the J segment 4 bases; nucleotides outside the gene matches: 3. The CDR3 sequence is 15 residues long. Germline loops: CDR1 LGHDT, CDR2 YNNKEL (reference sequence). The CDR3, as DNA: TGTGCCAGCAGCCAAGATCCAGGGGGCCCAGATACGCAGTATTTT. Protein: CASSQDPGGPDTQYF.

This clonotype was counted only a few times. This rearrangement joins TRBV20-1 to TRBJ2-1; weak D call: TRBD2 (6 bases). Germline V gene data show CDR1 as DFQATT and CDR2 as SNEGSKA (reference sequence). The CDR3 is made up of 14 amino acids. The ends were cut back, 5 bases at V and 3 bases at J, with 14 bases in the middle. DNA for the CDR3: TGCAGTGCTCGGGACTTCCTCCTCTACAATGAGCAGTTCTTC. Protein: CSARDFLLYNEQFF.

The chain is built from TRBV11-1 and TRBJ1-6; D gene uncertain. Trimming removed 4 bases from V and 7 bases from J, with 8 bases in between. Per the germline V gene, CDR1 is SGHAT and CDR2 is FQDESV (reference sequence). CDR3 size: 13 residues. The CDR3 DNA reads TGTGCCAGCAGCTCTAGGTGGAATTCACCCCTCCACTTT. Protein product: CASSSRWNSPLHF.

In this sample, this clonotype turned up a few times. This sequence joins TRBV4-3 and TRBJ2-1; D is ambiguous. The germline V and J ends were trimmed by 1 base and 0 bases, with 7 bases remaining between them. The CDR3 has 15 residues. Germline CDR1 LGHNA, CDR2 YSLEER. CDR3 sequence: CASSQARSSYNEQFF. The CDR3 bases are TGCGCCAGCAGCCAAGCGAGGAGCTCCTACAATGAGCAGTTCTTC.

Details on this clonotype: One end of the junction does not line up with germline, which may come from a read error. This chain joins TRBV10-3 and TRBJ2-1, with 10 bases matching TRBD2. Germline V gene lookup returns CDR1 ENHRY and CDR2 SYGVKD. The CDR3 extends over 17 amino acids. The CDR3 nucleotides read TGTGCCATCAGTGAGTCGAGAGCTAGCGGGGGTTACAATGTGCAGTTCTTC. It encodes CAISESRASGGYNVQFF.

This clonotype showed up many times. J is TRBJ2-2 and V is TRBV7-2; D call uncertain. V was cut by 3 bases and J by 1 base, with 6 bases left in between. The germline V gene encodes CDR1 SGHTA and CDR2 FQGNSA. The CDR3 runs to 14 residues. DNA of the CDR3: TGTGCCAGCAGCTTGGCAGGGAACACCGGGGAGCTGTTTTTT. Amino acids: CASSLAGNTGELFF.

A few counts support this clonotype. This chain joins TRBV20-1 and TRBJ2-2; 7 bases are a match to TRBD1. Trimming cost V 7 bases and J 4 bases; bases outside gene matches: 12. This CDR3 is 15 amino acids long. Germline V gene sequence: CDR1 DFQATT, CDR2 SNEGSKA (reference sequence). CDR3 region: CSVFGDSLPTGELFF. The CDR3 DNA reads TGCAGTGTCTTCGGGGACAGCCTCCCCACCGGGGAGCTGTTTTTT.

This clonotype was picked up a small number of times. This chain links TRBV4-3 with TRBJ2-4; D may be TRBD1 (5 bases). Trimming left V 3 bases short and J 8 bases short, with 14 bases between. The CDR3 is 14 residues long. Germline lookup yields CDR1 LGHNA and CDR2 YSLEER. The DNA for the CDR3 is TGCGCCAGCAGCCAGACAGTACAATCGGACATTCAGTACTTC. Encoded protein: CASSQTVQSDIQYF.

This clonotype was seen only a few times. The chain employs TRBV20-1 and TRBJ2-3, with D hard to call. This CDR3 has 14 amino acids. The germline CDR1 and CDR2 sequences are DFQATT and SNEGSKA (reference sequence). V dropped 2 bases and J dropped 0 bases, with 9 bases sitting between them. Here the CDR3 reads CSARIGSSTDTQYF. CDR3 bases: TGCAGTGCTAGAATCGGGTCTAGCACAGATACGCAGTATTTT.

The V gene is TRBV10-3, the J gene TRBJ2-1, with D possibly matching TRBD2 (5 bases). The germline CDR1 and CDR2 sequences are ENHRY and SYGVKD. Deletions cut 4 bases from V and 10 bases from J, with 20 bases between. The CDR3 spans 15 residues. CDR3 bases: TGTGCCATCAGTGGCGACGGGGAATGGTCCTACGAGCAGTTCTTC. Translating it yields CAISGDGEWSYEQFF.

The chain joins TRBV28 to TRBJ2-2; 9 positions agree with TRBD1. CDR3 size: 16 residues. With V trimmed by 3 bases and J by 7 bases, 9 bases remained unmatched. CDR1 MDHEN and CDR2 SYDVKM come from the germline V gene. CDR3 in amino acids: CASSFEGQGLVGELFF. The CDR3 region has the DNA TGTGCCAGCAGTTTCGAGGGACAGGGTTTGGTCGGGGAGCTGTTTTTT.

The gene calls are TRBV7-2 and TRBJ2-3; D may be TRBD1 (6 bases). The germline V and J ends were trimmed by 5 bases and 4 bases, with 13 bases remaining between them. The CDR3 loop spans 14 amino acids. Germline values: CDR1 SGHTA, CDR2 FQGNSA. The CDR3, as DNA: TGTGCCAGCAGCCCCGGACAGAGTGCAGATACGCAGTATTTT. Translated: CASSPGQSADTQYF.

This chain uses TRBV3-1 with TRBJ2-4; 11 bases line up with TRBD2. Germline V CDR1 and CDR2: LGHDT, YNNKEL (reference sequence). This CDR3 has 14 amino acids. The V and J ends lost 1 base and 14 bases, in that order; junction bases with no gene match: 7. CDR3 residues: CASSQGLAGSVEYF. In nucleotides, the CDR3 is TGTGCCAGCAGCCAAGGACTAGCGGGGTCCGTCGAGTACTTC.

This CDR3 is CASRFQLGQGQVSDQPQHF. CDR3 DNA: TGTGCCAGCAGATTTCAGCTGGGACAGGGGCAAGTGAGTGATCAGCCCCAGCATTTT. The chain couples TRBV12-3 or TRBV12-4 to TRBJ1-5; TRBD1 matches at 10 bases. The length of the CDR3 is 19 residues. The junction had 19 bases not matched to a gene; V was cut back by 6 bases and J by 5 bases.

V and J are TRBV2 and TRBJ2-7, with TRBD2 as a possible D gene (6 bases). Looked up from germline, CDR1 is SNHLY and CDR2 is FYNNEI. The CDR3 has 12 residues. V was trimmed by 5 bases and J by 7 bases, leaving 12 bases between them. As DNA, the CDR3 is TGTGCCAGCAGTCGGGACTCCCGAGAGCAGTACTTC. This gives the protein CASSRDSREQYF. Looking up the rest from reference TRBV2 and TRBJ2-7 gives the full variable domain: EPEVTQTPSHQVTQMGQEVILRCVPISNHLYFYWYRQILGQKVEFLVSFYNNEISEKSEIFDDQFSVERPDGSNFTLKIRSTKLEDSAMYFCASSRDSREQYFGPGTRLTVT.

A few counts support this clonotype. The chain recombines TRBV20-1 with TRBJ2-7, with D perhaps matching TRBD1 or TRBD2 (6 bases each). Germline CDR1 is DFQATT and CDR2 is SNEGSKA (reference sequence). V was trimmed by 0 bases and J by 6 bases, leaving 15 bases between them. CDR3 length: 14 amino acids. CDR3: CSARDSVGGSEQYF. For the CDR3, the DNA is TGCAGTGCTAGAGATTCAGTAGGGGGGAGCGAGCAGTACTTC.

Ten or more counts support this clonotype. This sequence joins TRBV12-3 or TRBV12-4 and TRBJ2-3; 9 bases line up with TRBD1. J gave up 4 bases and V 6 bases, and 14 bases lay outside the gene matches. This CDR3 is built from 17 residues. The CDR3 bases are TGTGCCAGCAGGGGAATGGGACAGGGAATTAGTGCAGATACGCAGTATTTT. Amino acids: CASRGMGQGISADTQYF.

This sequence joins TRBV6-1 and TRBJ1-4; 9 bases fit TRBD1. The germline V gene encodes CDR1 MNHNS and CDR2 SASEGT. Trimming removed 4 bases from V and 5 bases from J; junction bases left unmatched: 14. This CDR3 has 18 amino acids. The DNA for the CDR3 is TGTGCCAGCAGTGGGGACAGGGAGAGTCCGGACCTAAATGAAAAACTGTTTTTT. Its translation is CASSGDRESPDLNEKLFF.

This clonotype was counted between two and nine times. V usage is TRBV20-1 and J usage is TRBJ1-5, with 10 bases identical to TRBD1. Unmatched junction bases numbered 6, after V lost 7 bases and J lost 0 bases. The CDR3 is 15 amino acids. Germline CDR1 reads DFQATT; CDR2 reads SNEGSKA (reference sequence). For the CDR3, the DNA is TGCAGTGTCTCGACAGGGGGCCGTAGCAATCAGCCCCAGCATTTT. Its translation: CSVSTGGRSNQPQHF.

This clonotype was counted a few times. This chain joins TRBV7-6 and TRBJ2-5; no clear D. The germline V gene encodes CDR1 SGHVS and CDR2 FNYEAQ. The V gene lost 0 bases and the J gene lost 7 bases, with 9 bases spanning the gap. This CDR3 has 13 residues. In DNA form, the CDR3 reads TGTGCCAGCAGCTTAGCAGCTATGGGGACCCAGTACTTC. Its protein is CASSLAAMGTQYF.

In its sample, this clonotype was seen a few times. This chain connects TRBV20-1 to TRBJ1-5, with D unresolved. The CDR3 runs 12 residues. Looked up from germline, CDR1 is DFQATT and CDR2 is SNEGSKA (reference sequence). Trimming left V 7 bases short and J 4 bases short, with 11 bases between. The CDR3 region has the DNA TGCAGTGGGTCAGGAGGTAATCAGCCCCAGCATTTT. This encodes CSGSGGNQPQHF.

The chain uses TRBV30 and TRBJ1-4; D call uncertain. The CDR3 spans 14 residues. Per germline, CDR1 GTSNPN and CDR2 SVGIG (reference sequence). With 0 bases removed from V and 1 base from J, the gap between germline ends came to 6 bases. The CDR3 DNA reads TGTGCCTGGAGTGTGGGCAGAACTAATGAAAAACTGTTTTTT. It yields the protein CAWSVGRTNEKLFF.

The chain couples TRBV20-1 to TRBJ2-3, with D possibly TRBD1 on 5 matching bases. Trimming left V 7 bases short and J 0 bases short, with 11 bases between. CDR3 size: 13 residues. CDR1 DFQATT and CDR2 SNEGSKA come from the germline V gene (reference sequence). The CDR3, as DNA: TGCAGTGTAACTTACAGGAGCACAGATACGCAGTATTTT. Translation gives CSVTYRSTDTQYF.

V and J are TRBV6-2 or TRBV6-3 and TRBJ1-2, with a tentative D call TRBD1 (5 bases). There are 13 residues in the CDR3. Trimming removed 6 bases at V and 8 bases at J, with 16 bases between. Looked up from germline, CDR1 is MNHEY and CDR2 is SVGEGT. The CDR3 protein is CASRPPTGGGYTF. The DNA for the CDR3 is TGTGCCAGCAGGCCCCCCACAGGAGGCGGCTACACCTTC.

The rearrangement links TRBV20-1 to TRBJ1-6; 11 bases line up with TRBD1. The V gene's germline CDR1 is DFQATT and CDR2 SNEGSKA (reference sequence). Trimming at V came to 5 bases and at J to 1 base, leaving 13 bases not matched to a gene. The CDR3 length is 19 residues. CDR3 DNA: TGCAGTGCTCCCCACCCGGGACAGGGGGTGAGGTCCTATAATTCACCCCTCCACTTT. This codes for CSAPHPGQGVRSYNSPLHF.

This clonotype was seen only a few times. This chain joins TRBV3-1 and TRBJ2-5, with 7 nucleotides matching TRBD1. Losses at the gene ends were 1 base for V and 1 base for J; bases not matched to a gene: 6. This CDR3 is 16 amino acids long. CDR1 LGHDT and CDR2 YNNKEL come from the germline V gene (reference sequence). The CDR3 nucleotides read TGTGCCAGCAGCCAAGTGGAAGGGACAGTCCAAGAGACCCAGTACTTC. Its translation is CASSQVEGTVQETQYF.

V is TRBV4-2 and J is TRBJ1-1; D remains unclear. The V end was cut by 2 bases, the J end by 1 base, with 11 bases between. Germline lookup yields CDR1 LGHNA and CDR2 YNFKEQ. The CDR3 runs 15 residues. The CDR3 here is CASSQPALGNTEAFF. As DNA, the CDR3 is TGTGCCAGCAGCCAACCGGCATTAGGGAACACTGAAGCTTTCTTT.

CDR3: CASSALAGGNNEQFF. The CDR3 DNA reads TGTGCCAGCAGCGCGCTAGCGGGGGGAAACAATGAGCAGTTCTTC. The gene calls are TRBV7-2 and TRBJ2-1; 11 nucleotides agree with TRBD2. CDR3 length: 15 amino acids. V trimming: 5 bases; J trimming: 5 bases; junction bases outside the gene matches: 5. The germline CDR1 and CDR2 sequences are SGHTA and FQGNSA. Drawing the rest from reference TRBV7-2 and TRBJ2-1, the complete variable domain is GAGVSQSPSNKVTEKGKDVELRCDPISGHTALYWYRQSLGQGLEFLIYFQGNSAPDKSGLPSDRFSAERTGGSVSTLTIQRTQQEDSAVYLCASSALAGGNNEQFFGPGTRLTVL.

This rearrangement joins TRBV9 to TRBJ2-3, with D possibly TRBD2 on 7 matching bases. This CDR3 contains 15 residues. Trimming stripped 4 bases from V and 2 bases from J, with 14 bases between. CDR1 SGDLS and CDR2 YYNGEE come from the germline V gene. The CDR3 coding sequence is TGTGCCAGCAGCCAAGGGAGGGGGTTCACAGATACGCAGTATTTT. Its protein product is CASSQGRGFTDTQYF.